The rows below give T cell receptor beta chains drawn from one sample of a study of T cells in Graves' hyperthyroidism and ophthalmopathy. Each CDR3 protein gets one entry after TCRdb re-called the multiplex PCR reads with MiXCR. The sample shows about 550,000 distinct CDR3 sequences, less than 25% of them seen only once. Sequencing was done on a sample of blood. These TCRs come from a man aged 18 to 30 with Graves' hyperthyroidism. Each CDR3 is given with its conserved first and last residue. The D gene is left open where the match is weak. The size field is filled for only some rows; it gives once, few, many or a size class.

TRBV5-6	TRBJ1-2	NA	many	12	TGTGCCAGCAGCTTGGGAGCCCATGGCTACACCTTC	CASSLGAHGYTF
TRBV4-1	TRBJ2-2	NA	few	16	TGCGCCAGCAGCTCCCCGGCAGGGAAGAACACCGGGGAGCTGTTTTTT	CASSSPAGKNTGELFF
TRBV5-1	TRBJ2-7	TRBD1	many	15	TGCGCCAGCAGCGCCGGGACAGGGGGCCTCTACGAGCAGTACTTC	CASSAGTGGLYEQYF
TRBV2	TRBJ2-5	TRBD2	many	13	TGTGCCAGAAGGGAGGGACCTCAAGAGACCCAGTACTTC	CARREGPQETQYF
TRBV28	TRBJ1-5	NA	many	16	TGTGCCAGCAGATCCCCACAGGGTTTGTGGAATCAGCCCCAGCATTTT	CASRSPQGLWNQPQHF
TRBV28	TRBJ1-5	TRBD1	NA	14	TGTGCCAGCAGGCGACAGGGGTTGGAACAGCCCCAGCATTTT	CASRRQGLEQPQHF
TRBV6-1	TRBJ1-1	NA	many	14	TGTGCCAGCAGTGAAGGGACTCTTCGTTCTGAAGCTTTCTTT	CASSEGTLRSEAFF
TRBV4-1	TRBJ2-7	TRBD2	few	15	TGCGCCAGCAGCCAAGGGCTAGCGGGAGTCTACGAGCAGTACTTC	CASSQGLAGVYEQYF
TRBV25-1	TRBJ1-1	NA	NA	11	TGTGCCGGCAGGGGATACACTGAAGCTTGCTTT	CAGRGYTEACF
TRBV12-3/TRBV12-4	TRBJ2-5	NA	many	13	TGTGCCAGCAGTTTATCACCAGAAGAGACCCAGTACTTC	CASSLSPEETQYF
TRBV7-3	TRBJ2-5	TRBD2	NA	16	TGTGCCAGCAGCCCATCCGGACTAGCGGGGCGGGAGACCCAGTACTTC	CASSPSGLAGRETQYF
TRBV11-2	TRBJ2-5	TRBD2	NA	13	TGTGCCAGCAGCGTGGGAGGGCTTGAGACCCAGTACTTC	CASSVGGLETQYF
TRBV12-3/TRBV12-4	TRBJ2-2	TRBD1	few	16	TGTGCCAGCAGTTTAAGAGAACAGGGGAGAACCGGGGAGCTGTTTTTT	CASSLREQGRTGELFF
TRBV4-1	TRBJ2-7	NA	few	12	TGCGCCAGCAGCCAAGATCGCGGCGAGCAGTACTTC	CASSQDRGEQYF
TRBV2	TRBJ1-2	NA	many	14	TGTGCCAGCAGTGTGCAGGGATCGAGCTATGGCTACACCTTC	CASSVQGSSYGYTF
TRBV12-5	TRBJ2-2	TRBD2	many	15	TGTGCTAGTGGTCCCTTAGCGGGGGGGACCGGGGAGCTGTTTTTT	CASGPLAGGTGELFF
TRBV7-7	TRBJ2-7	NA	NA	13	TGTGCTAGCAGCTTTGACTACTCAGACGAGCAGTACTTC	CASSFDYSDEQYF
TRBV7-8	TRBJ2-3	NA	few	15	TGTGCCAGCAGCTTTAAAGGGCAACCCACAGATACGCAGTATTTT	CASSFKGQPTDTQYF
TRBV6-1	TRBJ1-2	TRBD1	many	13	TGTGCCAGCAGCGAGACAGGGGGGTATGGCTACACCTTC	CASSETGGYGYTF
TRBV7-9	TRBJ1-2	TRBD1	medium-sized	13	TGTGCCAGCAGCTTAACAGGGGAGTATGGCTACACCTTC	CASSLTGEYGYTF
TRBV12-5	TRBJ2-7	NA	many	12	TGTGCTAGTGGTTACGGCATGTACGAGCAGTACTTC	CASGYGMYEQYF
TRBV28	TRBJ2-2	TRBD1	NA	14	TGTGCCAGCAGTTTCGGACAGGGGAGCGGGGAGCTGTTTTTT	CASSFGQGSGELFF
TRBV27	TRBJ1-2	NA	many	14	TGTGCCAGCAGTGCCCTTGAGGGGATCCTTGGCTACACCTTC	CASSALEGILGYTF
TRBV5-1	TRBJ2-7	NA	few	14	TGCGCCAGCAGCTTGATTCCAGGGGCTCGCGAGCAGTACTTC	CASSLIPGAREQYF
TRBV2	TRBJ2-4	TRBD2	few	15	TGTGCCAGCACGGGAGGCGGGGGGGCCAAAAACATTCAGTACTTC	CASTGGGGAKNIQYF
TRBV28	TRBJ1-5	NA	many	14	TGTGCCAGCAGTTTCGGGGGGTCAGTTCAGCCCCAGCATTTT	CASSFGGSVQPQHF
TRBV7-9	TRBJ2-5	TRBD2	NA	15	TGTGCCAGCAGCTTAGCGGAACTAGCGAAAGAGACCCAGTACTTC	CASSLAELAKETQYF
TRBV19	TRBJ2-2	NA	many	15	TGTGCCAGTGGGGGTAGGAACGGAGGCACCGGGGAGCTGTTTTTT	CASGGRNGGTGELFF
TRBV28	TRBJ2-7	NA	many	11	TGTGCCAGCAGGGACAACTACGAGCAGTACTTC	CASRDNYEQYF
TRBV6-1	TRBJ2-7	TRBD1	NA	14	TGTGCCAGCAGTCGTCCGGGACAGCACTACGAGCAGTACTTC	CASSRPGQHYEQYF
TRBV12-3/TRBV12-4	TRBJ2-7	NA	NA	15	TGTGCCAGCAGAACCGGGACATCCGGATCCTACGAGCAGTACTTC	CASRTGTSGSYEQYF
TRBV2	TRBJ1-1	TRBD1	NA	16	TGTGCCAGCAGTAAGGGGACAGGGAATATGAACACTGAAGCTTTCTTT	CASSKGTGNMNTEAFF
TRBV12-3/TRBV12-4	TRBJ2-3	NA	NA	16	TGTGCCAGCAGTCTCCGTAGCGGTCGAATCACAGATACGCATTATTTT	CASSLRSGRITDTHYF
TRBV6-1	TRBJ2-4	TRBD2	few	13	TGTGCCAGCAGATTTAGCGGGGTCAACATTAAGTACTTC	CASRFSGVNIKYF
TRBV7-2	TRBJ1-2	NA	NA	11	TGTGCCAGCAGCTTCTATGGGGGCTACACCTTC	CASSFYGGYTF